Below are 31 T cell receptor beta chains sequenced from a single sample in a study of cytomegalovirus exposure and HLA in healthy donors. The PCR employed 60 Vbeta primers together with 13 Jbeta primers. The protocol was immunoSEQ multiplex PCR, while the TCRdb copy is restricted to in-frame clones and leaves out a portion. The profile shows some 160,000 clones, 65% to 85% of them singletons. The sequencing sample was made of PBMCs. Every receptor here comes from a man between 60 and 75 years old in good health and CMV-seronegative.

The chain is built from TRBV5-1 and TRBJ2-5; 7 nucleotides match TRBD2. CDR3 length equals 15 residues. V shed 0 bases, J shed 5 bases, and the junction held 7 bases outside the gene matches. The V gene's germline CDR1 is SGHRS and CDR2 YFSETQ. The chain's CDR3 is CASSLGEGTRETQYF. CDR3 bases: TGCGCCAGCAGCTTGGGGGAGGGGACCCGGGAGACCCAGTACTTC.

V and J are TRBV6-5 and TRBJ2-2; tentatively, D is TRBD2 (6 bases). V lost 0 bases and J 3 bases, leaving 8 bases between the germline ends. The germline CDR1 and CDR2 sequences are MNHEY and SVGAGI. The CDR3 has 15 residues. This CDR3 reads CASSYSGGDTGELFF. For the CDR3, the DNA is TGTGCCAGCAGTTACTCGGGGGGTGACACCGGGGAGCTGTTTTTT.

The rearrangement joins TRBV6-1 to TRBJ1-1; 10 bases fit TRBD1. Germline CDR1 and CDR2: MNHNS and SASEGT. This CDR3 comprises 15 residues. J was trimmed by 4 bases and V by 4 bases; bases with no gene match: 6. The CDR3 coding sequence is TGTGCCAGCAGTGTGGGACAGGGGTCGAGCACTGAAGCTTTCTTT. Translation gives CASSVGQGSSTEAFF.

This clone was seen just once. The chain carries TRBV6-6 and TRBJ2-7, with 11 bases matching TRBD1. The germline CDR1 and CDR2 sequences are MNHNY and SVGAGI (reference sequence). The CDR3 totals 15 residues. Trimming removed 6 bases from V and 3 bases from J; junction bases left unmatched: 7. The CDR3 spells CASSPGTGGDYEQYF. The CDR3 DNA reads TGTGCCAGCAGCCCAGGGACAGGGGGAGACTACGAGCAGTACTTC.

The chain joins TRBV9 to TRBJ2-5; D possibly corresponds to TRBD2 (7 bases). CDR3 length equals 15 residues. The V gene's germline CDR1 is SGDLS and CDR2 YYNGEE. Trimming shortened V by 4 bases and J by 2 bases, and 15 bases separated the two germline ends. DNA for the CDR3: TGTGCCAGCAGCCCTGGGGGGGCGGGGCAAGAGACCCAGTACTTC. Encoded protein: CASSPGGAGQETQYF.

The V and J genes are TRBV5-1 and TRBJ1-2; 8 bases agree with TRBD1. The length of the CDR3 is 15 residues. J gave up 4 bases and V 3 bases, and 8 bases lay outside the gene matches. Germline V gene sequence: CDR1 SGHRS, CDR2 YFSETQ. The CDR3 DNA reads TGCGCCAGCAGCTACCGACAGGGGCTGGGCTATGGCTACACCTTC. It specifies CASSYRQGLGYGYTF.

V gene TRBV6-1 combines with J gene TRBJ1-2; possible D gene TRBD1, 6 bases. V lost 5 bases to trimming and J lost 4 bases, with 8 bases between them. Germline V gene lookup returns CDR1 MNHNS and CDR2 SASEGT. This CDR3 comprises 12 residues. The CDR3 spells CASSWTAYGYTF. CDR3 nucleotide sequence: TGTGCCAGCAGTTGGACAGCCTATGGCTACACCTTC.

The CDR3 nucleotides read TGTGCCAGCAGTGTTGGACAGGGGGCTTATGGCTACACCTTC. Protein: CASSVGQGAYGYTF. The V gene is TRBV6-1, the J gene TRBJ1-2; the match to TRBD1 covers 11 bases. The CDR3 contains 14 residues. Trimming removed 4 bases from V and 5 bases from J; junction bases left unmatched: 3. Germline V gene sequence: CDR1 MNHNS, CDR2 SASEGT.

J is TRBJ2-3 and V is TRBV11-2; D not resolved. The V end lost 3 bases, the J end lost 0 bases, and 10 bases lay between the germline ends. This CDR3 has 15 residues. Germline lookup yields CDR1 SGHAT and CDR2 FQNNGV. The CDR3 loop is CASSFPQTSTDTQYF. As DNA, the CDR3 is TGTGCCAGCAGCTTCCCCCAGACTAGCACAGATACGCAGTATTTT.

V gene TRBV13 combines with J gene TRBJ1-2; 7 positions agree with TRBD1. CDR3 length equals 12 residues. Germline CDR1 PRHDT, CDR2 FYEKMQ (reference sequence). The V and J ends lost 6 bases and 5 bases, in that order; junction bases with no gene match: 3. The CDR3: CASSDRAYGYTF. The CDR3 DNA reads TGTGCCAGCAGTGACAGGGCATATGGCTACACCTTC.

J is TRBJ2-1 and V is TRBV5-4; 15 bases fit TRBD2. The CDR3 has 20 amino acids. V lost 2 bases and J lost 0; bases outside the gene matches: 9. Germline lookup yields CDR1 SGHNT and CDR2 YYREEE (reference sequence). The CDR3 is CASSFSPGTSGRLSYNEQFF. In DNA form, the CDR3 reads TGTGCCAGCAGCTTTAGTCCTGGGACTAGCGGGAGGCTCTCCTACAATGAGCAGTTCTTC.

The chain uses TRBV9 and TRBJ2-2; TRBD2 matches at 9 bases. This CDR3 contains 18 residues. Germline-derived CDR1 and CDR2 are SGDLS and YYNGEE. With 0 bases clipped from V and 4 bases from J, the junction kept 10 bases outside the gene matches. The CDR3 DNA is TGTGCCAGCAGCGTAGGAGGGCGGGGGGGCCGTGGCACCGGGGAGCTGTTTTTT. Its protein is CASSVGGRGGRGTGELFF.

The V gene is TRBV29-1, the J gene TRBJ2-3; TRBD1 agrees at 9 bases. Germline CDR1 is SQVTM and CDR2 is ANQGSEA. V lost 5 bases to trimming and J lost 4 bases; unmatched junction nucleotides: 10. This CDR3 is built from 15 residues. CDR3 sequence reads: CSVIPRDRDADTQYF. In DNA form, the CDR3 reads TGCAGCGTTATCCCTCGGGACAGGGACGCAGATACGCAGTATTTT.

The CDR3 loop reads CASSFRVSQPQHF. The CDR3 bases are TGTGCCAGCAGTTTCCGGGTGTCTCAGCCCCAGCATTTT. This rearrangement joins TRBV27 to TRBJ1-5; D gene ambiguous. Deletions cut 3 bases from V and 6 bases from J, with 9 bases between. This CDR3 spans 13 amino acids. Germline loops: CDR1 MNHEY, CDR2 SMNVEV (reference sequence).

The chain uses TRBV4-3 and TRBJ2-2; 10 bases are a match to TRBD2. The V segment lost 1 base and the J segment 5 bases; nucleotides outside the gene matches: 4. Germline V lookup: CDR1 LGHNA, CDR2 YSLEER. There are 16 residues in the CDR3. The chain's CDR3 is CASSQATSGNTGELFF. In DNA form, the CDR3 reads TGCGCCAGCAGCCAAGCTACTAGCGGGAATACCGGGGAGCTGTTTTTT.

The CDR3 loop is CASSEVAVDYYGYTF. The CDR3 bases are TGTGCCAGCAGTGAAGTAGCCGTAGACTACTATGGCTACACCTTC. The V and J genes are TRBV6-1 and TRBJ1-2; the D is unclear. Germline CDR1 is MNHNS and CDR2 is SASEGT. The V end was cut by 1 base, the J end by 3 bases, with 12 bases between. CDR3 length: 15 residues.

This sequence joins TRBV29-1 and TRBJ1-2; no reliable D call. Germline CDR1 SQVTM, CDR2 ANQGSEA. Trimming removed 3 bases at V and 8 bases at J, with 13 bases between. CDR3 length: 12 residues. CDR3 loop: CSVERSLGGYTF. In nucleotides, the CDR3 is TGCAGCGTTGAGAGGAGTCTTGGAGGCTACACCTTC. Looking up the rest from reference TRBV29-1 and TRBJ1-2 gives the full variable domain: SAVISQKPSRDICQRGTSLTIQCQVDSQVTMMFWYRQQPGQSLTLIATANQGSEATYESGFVIDKFPISRPNLTFSTLTVSNMSPEDSSIYLCSVERSLGGYTFGSGTRLTVV.

This clone has only one observation. V is TRBV29-1 and J is TRBJ1-1, with D maybe TRBD1 (5 bases). Trimming took 0 bases from V and 10 from J, leaving 12 bases between them. Germline V gene sequence: CDR1 SQVTM, CDR2 ANQGSEA. The CDR3 is 12 residues long. The CDR3 loop is CSVEDRGRAAFF. CDR3 nucleotides: TGCAGCGTTGAAGATCGGGGGAGGGCAGCTTTCTTT. The complete variable domain, with remaining parts taken from reference TRBV29-1 and TRBJ1-1, reads SAVISQKPSRDICQRGTSLTIQCQVDSQVTMMFWYRQQPGQSLTLIATANQGSEATYESGFVIDKFPISRPNLTFSTLTVSNMSPEDSSIYLCSVEDRGRAAFFGQGTRLTVV.

This rearrangement joins TRBV7-9 to TRBJ1-2; 9 nucleotides align to TRBD1. This CDR3 spans 15 amino acids. After removal of 5 bases from V and 4 bases from J, the junction contained 8 bases not matched to a gene. The V gene's germline CDR1 is SEHNR and CDR2 FQNEAQ (reference sequence). The CDR3 reads CASSRGQGTTYGYTF. CDR3 sequence (DNA): TGTGCCAGCAGCCGCGGACAGGGGACAACCTATGGCTACACCTTC.

As for this clone: At one boundary the junction diverges from the germline segment, which might be a read error. The chain is built from TRBV6-1 and TRBJ1-5, with no clear D. The CDR3 covers 17 residues. Germline V CDR1 and CDR2: MNHNS, SASEGT. CDR3 in amino acids: CASSEGVGRMSNQPQNF. In DNA form, the CDR3 reads TGTGCCAGCAGTGAAGGGGTGGGCAGGATGAGCAATCAGCCCCAGAATTTT.

The chain recombines TRBV5-4 with TRBJ1-2; weak D call: TRBD1 (5 bases). The CDR3 contains 14 residues. Germline V gene lookup returns CDR1 SGHNT and CDR2 YYREEE (reference sequence). V was pared by 3 bases and J by 2 bases, with 11 bases between. The CDR3 here is CASSYDRSNYGYTF. As DNA, the CDR3 is TGTGCCAGCAGCTATGACAGATCAAACTATGGCTACACCTTC.

The chain employs TRBV25-1 and TRBJ2-5, with 11 nucleotides matching TRBD1. In germline, CDR1 is MGHDK, CDR2 SYGVNS. Trimming removed 2 bases from V and 4 bases from J; junction bases left unmatched: 6. CDR3 length: 16 amino acids. The CDR3 sequence: CASSEQRDRGAETQYF. The CDR3, as DNA: TGTGCCAGCAGTGAACAAAGGGACAGGGGGGCAGAGACCCAGTACTTC.

This chain links TRBV7-2 with TRBJ2-1, with unresolved D. Trimming pared 3 bases from V and 6 bases from J, leaving 6 bases between. The germline V gene has CDR1 SGHTA and CDR2 FQGNSA. The CDR3 loop spans 12 amino acids. This CDR3 is CASSFMANEQFF. CDR3 DNA: TGTGCCAGCAGCTTTATGGCCAATGAGCAGTTCTTC.

The rearrangement links TRBV5-4 to TRBJ2-1; 12 bases align to TRBD2. V gave up 2 bases and J gave up 4 bases; unmatched junction bases: 16. There are 20 residues in the CDR3. The germline V gene has CDR1 SGHNT and CDR2 YYREEE (reference sequence). CDR3 region: CASSLQGPSGRASLYNEQFF. CDR3 in DNA: TGTGCCAGCAGCTTACAGGGGCCTAGCGGGAGGGCGTCGTTATACAATGAGCAGTTCTTC.

The rearrangement uses TRBV19 and TRBJ1-5; 8 nucleotides agree with TRBD1. The J segment lost 9 bases and the V segment lost 7 bases, leaving 14 bases of the junction unmatched. The length of the CDR3 is 15 residues. Germline V gene lookup returns CDR1 LNHDA and CDR2 SQIVND (reference sequence). The CDR3 protein is CASMGDRPPNGPQHF. The CDR3 nucleotides are TGTGCCAGTATGGGGGACAGGCCTCCAAATGGGCCCCAGCATTTT.

This rearrangement joins TRBV5-8 to TRBJ1-2; D is undetermined. V lost 1 base and J lost 2, with 6 bases in between. Per germline, CDR1 SGHTS and CDR2 YDEGEE. This CDR3 contains 13 residues. This CDR3 reads CASSLSGNYGYTF. The CDR3 DNA is TGTGCCAGCAGCTTGTCAGGAAACTATGGCTACACCTTC.

This chain uses TRBV4-2 with TRBJ1-6; unclear D gene. The CDR3 is 17 amino acids. V lost 0 bases and J 4 bases, leaving 13 bases between the germline ends. CDR1 is LGHNA and CDR2 is YNFKEQ in the germline V gene. CDR3 in amino acids: CASSQEVRNLYNSPLHF. CDR3 nucleotides: TGTGCCAGCAGCCAAGAGGTCAGAAATTTATATAATTCACCCCTCCACTTT.

The chain couples TRBV7-9 to TRBJ2-1; TRBD2 matches at 8 bases. The CDR3 spans 16 residues. Germline CDR1 is SEHNR and CDR2 is FQNEAQ (reference sequence). V gave up 1 base and J gave up 3 bases; unmatched junction bases: 5. In nucleotides, the CDR3 is TGTGCCAGCAGCTTAGTAGACGGGGGGGACTACAATGAGCAGTTCTTC. Translating gives CASSLVDGGDYNEQFF.

The chain combines TRBV6-1 with TRBJ1-1; 8 positions match TRBD1. CDR3 size: 17 residues. J gave up 4 bases and V 0 bases, and 10 bases lay outside the gene matches. Germline-derived CDR1 and CDR2 are MNHNS and SASEGT. CDR3 DNA sequence: TGTGCCAGCAGTGAAGCAGGTTGGCAGGGGGCAAGCACTGAAGCTTTCTTT. It translates to CASSEAGWQGASTEAFF.

This rearrangement joins TRBV5-4 to TRBJ2-2, with 10 nucleotides matching TRBD1. The germline V gene encodes CDR1 SGHNT and CDR2 YYREEE (reference sequence). This CDR3 spans 15 amino acids. The V gene end was trimmed by 5 bases and the J gene end by 7 bases; junction bases not matched to a gene: 8. The CDR3 spells CASRQGQGLGGELFF. CDR3 bases: TGTGCCAGCAGACAGGGACAGGGGTTAGGCGGGGAGCTGTTTTTT.

The sample holds a few counts of this clone. The chain uses TRBV6-9 and TRBJ1-5; D may be TRBD1 (6 bases). The CDR3 totals 15 residues. CDR1 and CDR2 from the germline V gene are MNHGY and SVAAGI. V shed 0 bases and J shed 3 bases, with 9 bases lying between them. CDR3 sequence reads: CASSYSDRFNQPQHF. The CDR3 nucleotides are TGTGCCAGCAGTTATTCAGACAGGTTCAATCAGCCCCAGCATTTT.